Each of the 13 T cell receptor beta chains below was sequenced from the same sample in a study of T cells in pancreatic ductal adenocarcinoma. Selected pancreatic ductal adenocarcinoma patients had undergone surgery without neoadjuvant therapy. The repertoire was sequenced with immunoSEQ multiplex PCR; TCRdb's copy has only in-frame clones and lacks some. The sample contains 100,000 or so clones, nearly 95% of which appear only once. Sequencing used PBMCs. The receptors stem from a human donor with pancreatic ductal adenocarcinoma.

V usage is TRBV5-6 and J usage is TRBJ2-7, with 11 positions matching TRBD2. CDR1 is SGHDT and CDR2 is YYEEEE in the germline V gene. V shed 4 bases, J shed 2 bases, and the junction held 8 bases outside the gene matches. The CDR3 is 16 residues long. CDR3 nucleotides: TGTGCCAGCAGCCCCTTAGCGGGAGGGCAAACCTACGAGCAGTACTTC. Protein sequence: CASSPLAGGQTYEQYF.

V usage is TRBV30 and J usage is TRBJ2-6; 10 positions agree with TRBD1. The germline CDR1 and CDR2 sequences are GTSNPN and SVGIG (reference sequence). V was pared by 5 bases and J by 2 bases, with 9 bases of the junction left unmatched. The CDR3 has 17 amino acids. The chain's CDR3 is CAWYRDRGRAGANVLTF. The CDR3 nucleotides are TGTGCCTGGTACCGGGACAGGGGTAGGGCTGGGGCCAACGTCCTGACTTTC.

The genes are TRBV18 and TRBJ2-3; no firm D call. The CDR3 loop spans 12 amino acids. The V and J ends lost 5 bases and 4 bases respectively, with 7 bases between them. The germline CDR1 and CDR2 sequences are KGHSH and LQKENI. CDR3 sequence: CASSSYADTQYF. The CDR3 nucleotides are TGTGCCAGCTCATCCTACGCAGATACGCAGTATTTT.

J is TRBJ2-5 and V is TRBV2, with 13 nucleotides matching TRBD2. V gave up 4 bases and J gave up 5 bases; unmatched junction bases: 1. The germline V gene encodes CDR1 SNHLY and CDR2 FYNNEI. The CDR3 consists of 14 residues. This chain's CDR3 is CASSGTSGSETQYF. CDR3 in DNA: TGTGCCAGCAGTGGGACTAGCGGGAGTGAGACCCAGTACTTC.

The CDR3 loop is CACNLLAGGAGELFF. The CDR3 nucleotides read TGTGCCTGCAACCTACTCGCGGGAGGGGCCGGGGAGCTGTTTTTT. The gene calls are TRBV30 and TRBJ2-2; 9 bases are shared with TRBD2. Germline assignment: CDR1 GTSNPN and CDR2 SVGIG (reference sequence). This CDR3 region has 15 residues. V shed 6 bases and J 6 bases; nucleotides not matched to a gene: 11.

The chain uses TRBV5-1 and TRBJ1-1; D is unclear. V was clipped by 6 bases and J by 7 bases, with 10 bases between them. The CDR3 has 11 residues. CDR1 and CDR2 (germline): SGHRS, YFSETQ. CDR3 region: CASKGEFEAFF. The CDR3 DNA reads as TGCGCCAGCAAAGGAGAATTTGAAGCTTTCTTT.

This clone was counted a single time. The chain recombines TRBV19 with TRBJ2-1; 16 nucleotides line up with TRBD2. Germline values: CDR1 LNHDA, CDR2 SQIVND (reference sequence). CDR3 length equals 16 residues. With V trimmed by 6 bases and J by 2 bases, 1 base remained unmatched. The CDR3 nucleotides read TGTGCCAGTAGGGGACTAGCGGGAGGGACCTACAATGAGCAGTTCTTC. The encoded protein is CASRGLAGGTYNEQFF.

The chain uses TRBV27 and TRBJ2-7, with 14 bases that match TRBD2. Germline V gene sequence: CDR1 MNHEY, CDR2 SMNVEV (reference sequence). This CDR3 spans 15 amino acids. V was pared by 6 bases and J by 0 bases, with 1 base of the junction left unmatched. The CDR3 nucleotides are TGTGCCAGCAGGGGGACTAGCGGGAGCTCCTACGAGCAGTACTTC. Its translation is CASRGTSGSSYEQYF.

The V gene is TRBV5-1, the J gene TRBJ2-7; D gene unclear. CDR3 length: 11 amino acids. The V and J ends lost 5 bases and 4 bases respectively, with 7 bases between them. CDR1 and CDR2 (germline): SGHRS, YFSETQ. The CDR3 sequence: CASRLEYEQYF. The CDR3 DNA follows: TGCGCCAGCAGGTTAGAGTACGAGCAGTACTTC.

The rearrangement joins TRBV28 to TRBJ2-7; D not resolved. The CDR3 extends over 14 amino acids. V was trimmed by 3 bases and J by 3 bases, leaving 12 bases between them. The V gene's germline CDR1 is MDHEN and CDR2 SYDVKM. CDR3 DNA: TGTGCCAGCAGTTTCACCCCAGTTCTCTACGAGCAGTACTTC. Translating it yields CASSFTPVLYEQYF. Combining the CDR3 with reference TRBV28 and TRBJ2-7 gives the whole variable domain DVKVTQSSRYLVKRTGEKVFLECVQDMDHENMFWYRQDPGLGLRLIYFSYDVKMKEKGDIPEGYSVSREKKERFSLILESASTNQTSMYLCASSFTPVLYEQYFGPGTRLTVT.

CDR3 DNA sequence: TGTGCCAGCAGCTTAGCGTCTGGGGAGGCAAGCTCCTACAATGAGCAGTTCTTC. Translating gives CASSLASGEASSYNEQFF. V gene TRBV7-2 combines with J gene TRBJ2-1; maybe TRBD2 (6 bases). The CDR3 is 18 residues long. Germline V gene data show CDR1 as SGHTA and CDR2 as FQGNSA. V was shortened by 0 bases and J by 0 bases, with 15 bases between the two germline ends. The variable domain in full, with the rest retrieved from reference TRBV7-2 and TRBJ2-1, is GAGVSQSPSNKVTEKGKDVELRCDPISGHTALYWYRQSLGQGLEFLIYFQGNSAPDKSGLPSDRFSAERTGGSVSTLTIQRTQQEDSAVYLCASSLASGEASSYNEQFFGPGTRLTVL.

V usage is TRBV4-1 and J usage is TRBJ2-1; 12 bases match TRBD2. Trimming removed 4 bases from V and 5 bases from J; junction bases left unmatched: 3. The length of the CDR3 is 15 residues. CDR1 MGHRA and CDR2 YSYEKL come from the germline V gene. The CDR3 loop reads CASSLLAGGNNEQFF. CDR3 DNA: TGCGCCAGCAGCCTTCTAGCGGGAGGGAACAATGAGCAGTTCTTC.

The genes are TRBV18 and TRBJ2-2, with 7 bases identical to TRBD1. This CDR3 is built from 16 residues. The V segment lost 3 bases and the J segment 0 bases; nucleotides outside the gene matches: 4. Germline CDR1 is KGHSH and CDR2 is LQKENI. The CDR3 nucleotides read TGTGCCAGCTCACCTATCCAGGGGGCGAACACCGGGGAGCTGTTTTTT. The encoded protein is CASSPIQGANTGELFF.